This entry describes one T cell receptor (beta chain). The data are from a study of blood T cell repertoires in COVID-19. The table came from immunoSEQ multiplex PCR; TCRdb's copy has only in-frame clones and leaves some out. The data hold approximately 200,000 clones, with around 80% observed a single time. Trimming left V 0 bases short and J 5 bases short, with 11 bases between. The germline V gene encodes CDR1 SGHDN and CDR2 FVKESK. The CDR3 loop spans 15 amino acids. Material: peripheral blood. The rearrangement joins TRBV14 to TRBJ1-3, with D uncertain. This receptor was taken from a human donor with acute or convalescent COVID-19. The donor label of this sample is uncertain. In DNA form, the CDR3 reads TGTGCCAGCAGCCAAGAAGGACTAAGTCGAAACACCATATATTTT. Amino acid sequence: CASSQEGLSRNTIYF.